Sequencing of this TCR beta chain was carried out in a study of OX40 agonist ivuxolimab in advanced cancers. Across the study: The patients' treatment was ivuxolimab, an agonistic anti-OX40 (CD134) antibody. Study results and caveats: Researchers report that CD8+ T cells had, on average, more expanded clones than CD4+.

Turning to this clone: The antigen is undetermined.

The assay was immunoSEQ multiplex PCR, and TCRdb's table has in-frame clones only and misses some. The data show 50,000 to 75,000 clones, 85% to 90% seen once. The CDR3 has 16 residues. The V gene lost 0 bases and the J gene lost 2 bases, with 11 bases spanning the gap. Germline V lookup: CDR1 GTSNPN, CDR2 SVGIG (reference sequence). The sample was CD4+ or CD8+ T cells sorted from blood, taken in a trial of the OX40 agonist ivuxolimab. The chain recombines TRBV30 with TRBJ2-6, with D tentatively TRBD2 (6 bases). The sequence derives from an adult with an advanced solid tumor such as melanoma, head and neck, liver or kidney cancer. The CDR3 loop is CAWSVISGAGANVLTF. The DNA of the CDR3 is TGTGCCTGGAGTGTAATTTCGGGGGCTGGGGCCAACGTCCTGACTTTC.